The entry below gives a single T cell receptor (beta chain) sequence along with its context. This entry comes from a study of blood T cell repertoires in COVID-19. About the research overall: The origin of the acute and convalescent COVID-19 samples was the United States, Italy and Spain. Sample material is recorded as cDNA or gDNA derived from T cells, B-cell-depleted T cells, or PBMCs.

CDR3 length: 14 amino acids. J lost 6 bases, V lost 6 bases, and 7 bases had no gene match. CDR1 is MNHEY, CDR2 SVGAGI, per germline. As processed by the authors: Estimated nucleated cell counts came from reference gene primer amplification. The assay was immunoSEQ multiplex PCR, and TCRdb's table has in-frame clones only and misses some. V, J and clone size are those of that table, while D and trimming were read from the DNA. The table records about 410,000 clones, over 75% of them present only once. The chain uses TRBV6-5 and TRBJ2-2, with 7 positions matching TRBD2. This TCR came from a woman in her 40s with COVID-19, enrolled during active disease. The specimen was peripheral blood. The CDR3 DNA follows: TGTGCCAGCAGCAAGGGCGGGAGCGCCGGGGAGCTGTTTTTT. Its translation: CASSKGGSAGELFF.